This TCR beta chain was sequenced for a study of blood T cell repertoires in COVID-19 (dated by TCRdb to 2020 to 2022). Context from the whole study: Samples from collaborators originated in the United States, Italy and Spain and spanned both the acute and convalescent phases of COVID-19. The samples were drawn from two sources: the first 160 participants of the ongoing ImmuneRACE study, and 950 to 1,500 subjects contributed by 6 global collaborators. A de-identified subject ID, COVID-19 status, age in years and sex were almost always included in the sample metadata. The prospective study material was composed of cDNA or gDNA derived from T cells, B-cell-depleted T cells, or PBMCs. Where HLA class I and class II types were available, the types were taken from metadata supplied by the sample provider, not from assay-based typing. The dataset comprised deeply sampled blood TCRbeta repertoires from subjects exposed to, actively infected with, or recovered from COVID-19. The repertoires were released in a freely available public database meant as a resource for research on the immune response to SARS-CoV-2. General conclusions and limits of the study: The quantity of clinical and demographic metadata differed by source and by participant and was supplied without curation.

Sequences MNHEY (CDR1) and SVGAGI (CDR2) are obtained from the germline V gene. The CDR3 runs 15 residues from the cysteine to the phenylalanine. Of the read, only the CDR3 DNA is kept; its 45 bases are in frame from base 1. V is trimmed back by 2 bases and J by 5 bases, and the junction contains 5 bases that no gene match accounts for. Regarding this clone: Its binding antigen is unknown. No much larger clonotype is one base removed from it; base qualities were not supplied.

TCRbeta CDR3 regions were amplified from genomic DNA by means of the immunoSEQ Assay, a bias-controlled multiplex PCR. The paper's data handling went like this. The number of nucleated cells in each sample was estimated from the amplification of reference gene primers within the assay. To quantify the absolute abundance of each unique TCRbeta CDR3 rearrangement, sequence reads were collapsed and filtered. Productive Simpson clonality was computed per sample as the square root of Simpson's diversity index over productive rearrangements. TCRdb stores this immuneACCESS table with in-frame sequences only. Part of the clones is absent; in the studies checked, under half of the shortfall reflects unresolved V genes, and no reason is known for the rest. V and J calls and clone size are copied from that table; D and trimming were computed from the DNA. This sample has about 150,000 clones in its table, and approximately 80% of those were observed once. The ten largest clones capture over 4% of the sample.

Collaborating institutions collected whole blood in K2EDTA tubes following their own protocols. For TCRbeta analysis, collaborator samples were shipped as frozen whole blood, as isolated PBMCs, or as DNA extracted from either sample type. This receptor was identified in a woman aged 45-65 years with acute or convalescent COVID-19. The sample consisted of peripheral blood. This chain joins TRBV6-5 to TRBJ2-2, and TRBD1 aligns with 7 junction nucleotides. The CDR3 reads CASSYPQGRTGELFF. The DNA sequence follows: TGTGCCAGCAGTTACCCACAGGGGAGAACCGGGGAGCTGTTTTTT.